This is a list of T cell receptor beta chains from one sample in a study of shared T cell receptors in the human thymus. Libraries were prepared by immunoSEQ multiplex PCR; TCRdb keeps only in-frame clonotypes and omits some of them. The profile shows about 400,000 clones, 85% to 95% of them singletons. The sequenced material came from thymocytes. The source is a human donor. The CDR3 runs from the conserved cysteine through the conserved F or W. The order of the fields is D gene, V gene, J gene, clone size, CDR3 DNA, CDR3 protein. A D gene is named only where the DNA matches it firmly. Clone size is not always given. Where it is, it says once, few, many or a class for expanded clones.

>TRBD1|TRBV25-1|TRBJ2-5|.
TGTGCCAGCAGTGACCAACAGGGGCTGGAGGAGACCCAGTACTTC
CASSDQQGLEETQYF
>.|TRBV4-2|TRBJ2-5|.
TGTGCCAGCAGCCAAGAGGAACGTCATCCCCAAGAGACCCAGTACTTC
CASSQEERHPQETQYF
>TRBD2|TRBV6-4|TRBJ2-1|.
TGTGCCAGCACCAATACTCGCGGGAGCGGAAACTACAATGAGCAGTTCTTC
CASTNTRGSGNYNEQFF
>.|TRBV27|TRBJ2-7|once
TGTGCCAGCAGCATTCGCACAGGGTTACCGGTGCACTACGAGCAGTACTTC
CASSIRTGLPVHYEQYF
>.|TRBV7-2|TRBJ2-1|.
TGTGCCAGCAGCTTAGCCCCGACTAGTTACAATGAGCAGTTCTTC
CASSLAPTSYNEQFF
>.|TRBV7-2|TRBJ2-7|.
TGTGCCAGCAGCTCCCCCGGCATTCCCTACGAGCAGTACTTC
CASSSPGIPYEQYF
>TRBD2|TRBV5-4|TRBJ2-1|once
TGTGCCAGCACCTTAGCGGGAGGGAATGAGCAGTTCTTC
CASTLAGGNEQFF
>.|TRBV28|TRBJ1-2|.
TGTGCCAGCAGTTTAAAGGACCACCTGTCGGTAGGCTACACCTTC
CASSLKDHLSVGYTF
>.|TRBV9|TRBJ1-4|.
TGTGCCAGCAGCCCGAGGGGTAGCGGGACAACGAATGAAAAACTGTTTTTT
CASSPRGSGTTNEKLFF
>.|TRBV7-2|TRBJ2-3|.
TGTGCCAGCAGCTTCGGCCCTGAAAGGAGGGTCCTCACAGATACGCAGTATTTT
CASSFGPERRVLTDTQYF
>TRBD1|TRBV27|TRBJ1-2|.
TGTGCCAGCAGACCGACACTACAGGGGAGGGGCAAGCATGGCTACACCTTC
CASRPTLQGRGKHGYTF
>.|TRBV19|TRBJ1-5|.
TGTGCCAGTAGTATGGTCGGATATAGCAATCAGCCCCAGCATTTT
CASSMVGYSNQPQHF
>.|TRBV4-2|TRBJ1-5|.
TGTGCCAGCAGCCAAGGGACCGGGGCTGGCCAGCCCCAGCATTTT
CASSQGTGAGQPQHF
>.|TRBV5-4|TRBJ2-2|.
TGTGCCAGCAGGGAAGTTAGGGGGGAGCTGTTTTTT
CASREVRGELFF
>.|TRBV27|TRBJ2-7|once
TGTGCCAGCACTTCTACGATTACCTACGAGCAGTACTTC
CASTSTITYEQYF
>.|TRBV19|TRBJ2-3|.
TGTGCCAGTAGTATGGAGGGCACAGATACGCAGTATTTT
CASSMEGTDTQYF
>.|TRBV7-9|TRBJ2-3|.
TGTGCCAGCAGCCCGGCCCGTTATTTT
CASSPARYF
>.|TRBV5-4|TRBJ2-7|once
TGTGCCAGCAGCTTGGTTGACCACGAGCAGTACTTC
CASSLVDHEQYF
>TRBD1|TRBV18|TRBJ1-4|once
TGTGCCAGCTCACCTTCGGGACAGAGAACTAATGAAAAACTGTTTTTT
CASSPSGQRTNEKLFF
>TRBD1|TRBV10-3|TRBJ1-1|.
TGTGCCATCAGTCGTCCGGGACAGGGGTACACTGAAGCTTTCTTT
CAISRPGQGYTEAFF
>.|TRBV28|TRBJ1-5|few
TGTGCCAGCAGCTTCCATAGCAATCAGCCCCAGCATTTT
CASSFHSNQPQHF
>TRBD1|TRBV28|TRBJ2-7|.
TGTGCCAGCAGTCCCCTGGGACAGGGACTCCACGAGCAGTACTTC
CASSPLGQGLHEQYF
>.|TRBV9|TRBJ2-3|.
TGTGCCAGCAGCGTAGTCCCTCTAGCTAGCACAGATACGCAGTATTTT
CASSVVPLASTDTQYF
>TRBD2|TRBV7-4|TRBJ2-5|.
TGTGCCAGCAGCTTAACTAGCGGGAGTTTCCAAGAGACCCAGTACTTC
CASSLTSGSFQETQYF
>.|TRBV7-9|TRBJ1-2|.
TGTGCCAGCAGTTCACAGGTCCCCTATGGCTACACCTTC
CASSSQVPYGYTF
>.|TRBV5-6|TRBJ1-2|.
TGTGCCAGCAGCTTCACTAACTATGGCTACACCTTC
CASSFTNYGYTF
>TRBD1|TRBV28|TRBJ2-7|.
TGTGCCAGCAGATCCTCCGGGACAGGGAACGAGCAGTACTTC
CASRSSGTGNEQYF
>.|TRBV27|TRBJ2-1|.
TGTGCCAGCACAAAGGCTCGGGGCGGAGGGGTTGGCAATGAGCAGTTCTTC
CASTKARGGGVGNEQFF
>.|TRBV4-3|TRBJ2-5|.
TGCGCCAGCAGCCAAGCGAGGTGGGAGACCCAGTACTTC
CASSQARWETQYF
>.|TRBV6-1|TRBJ2-1|.
TGTGCCAGCAGTGAAGCCCCGTGCGATATCGATGAGCAGTTCTTC
CASSEAPCDIDEQFF
>.|TRBV10-3|TRBJ2-7|.
TGTGCCATCAGTGAGTCTAGGACCTCCTACGAGCAGTACTTC
CAISESRTSYEQYF
>.|TRBV7-9|TRBJ2-7|.
TGTGCCAGCAGTCAAAAGGTTACAGGGGACTTCCTAGTCCTCGGCGAGCAGTACTTC
CASSQKVTGDFLVLGEQYF
>.|TRBV18|TRBJ1-4|.
TGTGCCAGCTCACCAAAGGGCCGAGAAAAACTGTTTTTT
CASSPKGREKLFF
>TRBD1|TRBV27|TRBJ2-1|.
TGTGCCAGCCGACCGGGACAGGGGTCCTACAATGAGCAGTTCTTC
CASRPGQGSYNEQFF
>TRBD1|TRBV27|TRBJ1-2|.
TGTGCCAGCAGTACCAGGGGGTCTCCTAACTATGGCTACACCTTC
CASSTRGSPNYGYTF
>TRBD2|TRBV15|TRBJ2-7|.
TGTGCCACCAGCAGAGATTTGGGACAATCACTAGCGGGAGCCTACGAGCAGTACTTC
CATSRDLGQSLAGAYEQYF
>TRBD1|TRBV7-6|TRBJ2-7|.
TGTGCCAGCAGCGGACAGGGTGACGAGCAGTACTTC
CASSGQGDEQYF
>TRBD1|TRBV28|TRBJ2-7|.
TGTGCCAGCAGTTTATCATGGACAGGGGATTATACCTACGAGCAGTACTTC
CASSLSWTGDYTYEQYF
>TRBD1|TRBV4-2|TRBJ1-2|.
TGTGCCAGCAGCCAACAGATCGGGACCAGGGGGGGTGGCTACACCTTC
CASSQQIGTRGGGYTF
>TRBD1|TRBV6-4|TRBJ2-2|.
TGTGCCAGCAGTATGGGACAGCCCAAAAACGCGAACACCGGGGAGCTGTTTTTT
CASSMGQPKNANTGELFF
>TRBD2|TRBV4-2|TRBJ2-7|.
TGTGCCAGCAGCCAAGACAAACTTGGGACTAGCGGGTTCTACGAGCAGTACTTC
CASSQDKLGTSGFYEQYF
>TRBD1|TRBV27|TRBJ2-6|.
TGTGCCAGTGGGCAGGGGGCCGGGGCCAACGTCCTGACTTTC
CASGQGAGANVLTF
>.|TRBV29-1|TRBJ2-3|.
TGCAGCGTTCCCGGGACTAGCACAGATACGCAGTATTTT
CSVPGTSTDTQYF
>TRBD1|TRBV4-2|TRBJ1-3|once
TGTGCCAGCAGCCAAGGGGGACAGGGGGCATTTGGAAACACCATATATTTT
CASSQGGQGAFGNTIYF
>.|TRBV10-3|TRBJ2-5|.
TGTGCCATCAGTGGCTGGGAAAGGGGACAAGAGACCCAGTACTTC
CAISGWERGQETQYF
>TRBD2|TRBV27|TRBJ2-7|.
TGTGCCAGCAGTTTGGTGGGAACTAGCGGGAGGAGGTACGAGCAGTACTTC
CASSLVGTSGRRYEQYF
>.|TRBV12-5|TRBJ2-1|.
TGTGCTAGTGGTTTGAACAATGAGCAGTTCTTC
CASGLNNEQFF
>.|TRBV4-1|TRBJ2-3|.
TGCGCCAGCAGCCTCGCCCTTACAGATACGCAGTATTTT
CASSLALTDTQYF
>.|TRBV13|TRBJ1-3|.
TGTGCCAGCAGCCTCCACCCGACAGTCCTCCTCTCTGGAAACACCATATATTTT
CASSLHPTVLLSGNTIYF
>TRBD2|TRBV7-2|TRBJ2-1|.
TGTGCCAGCACCAAAGGGCCGGGAGGGAGGAATGAGCAGTTCTTC
CASTKGPGGRNEQFF
>.|TRBV5-4|TRBJ1-1|.
TGTGCCAGCAGCTTGGAGGGTTCAAGGCACACTGAAGCTTTCTTT
CASSLEGSRHTEAFF